This T cell receptor beta chain was retrieved from a study of T cells in Graves' hyperthyroidism and ophthalmopathy (dated by TCRdb to between 2018 and 2020). Background on the whole study: Peripheral blood was collected at initial diagnosis, before any treatment. To identify TCR V-J signatures that set the groups apart, the researchers used a discovery cohort of approximately 98 patients, made up of around 42 with Graves' ophthalmopathy and approximately 57 with stable Graves' hyperthyroidism. An independent validation cohort of fewer than 20 hyperthyroidism patients and about 16 patients who later progressed to ophthalmopathy tested prospective prediction of ophthalmopathy. For training and testing, the 100 or so patients in the discovery cohort were randomly divided in a 7:3 ratio. In addition, the study compared T-cell repertoires in thyroid tissue and in blood from several Graves' hyperthyroidism patients. Once sampling was done, hyperthyroidism patients were given methimazole at a starting dose of 30 mg daily, whereas ophthalmopathy patients were given high-dose intravenous methylprednisolone. According to the paper, TCR Vbeta CDR3 sequencing was carried out on around 140 peripheral blood samples, which came from 40 to 45 ophthalmopathy, 70 to 80 hyperthyroidism and approximately 17 progressor patients.

The TCR beta CDR3 regions were amplified from RNA transcripts. A first-round RT-PCR of the TCR CDR3 used the HTBI primer set with the Qiagen OneStep RT-PCR kit. The libraries were constructed in a second round of multiplex PCR and then size-selected and purified. Sequencing of the libraries was done on an Illumina HiSeq2000 using paired-end 100 bp reads. In the paper's pipeline: SOAPnuke was used to process the raw data, removing reads that contained adapters or uncalled bases, had a mean Phred below 15, or lacked an exact match to the constant primer or identifier. COPE v1.2.5 was used to merge the high-quality paired reads, and each unique nucleotide sequence was defined as a clonotype. MiTCR v1.1 was used to align clonotypes to the IMGT TRBV, TRBD and TRBJ reference segments. The analysis was restricted to V-J combinations with a frequency above 0.0001, which together covered 99% to 99.2% of the repertoires. A TCS score was defined as the ratio of F50 (clonal expansion) to E x V (chaos), with BLOSUM62-based TCRdist applied between CDR3 peptides within each V-J. Welch's t-statistics and random forest reduced roughly 540 V-J features to about 13, which were used in a naive Bayes classifier (R e1071). In TCRdb, the public reads were trimmed at Q25 with fastp and aligned with MiXCR, with productive beta chains retained. Each record represents a unique CDR3 protein, reported with the most common genes and DNA among its rows. V and J calls and clone size were set by TCRdb, not the authors. Within this sample are under 400,000 distinct CDR3 sequences, with 15% to 20% of them counted one time only. The ten largest account for under 55% of the sample.

What the study reported, not specific to this receptor: No statistical method was used to fix the sample size in advance, and group allocation was not hidden from the investigators. Most expanded thyroid clonotypes (frequency above 0.001) were also found in blood, which suggests that blood repertoires may mirror thyroid immune responses. In validation, the model predicted progression to ophthalmopathy with 55% to 71% sensitivity and around 72% specificity, a median of around 6.6 months before onset. In cross-validation, a model built on a 13 V-J signature told ophthalmopathy apart from stable hyperthyroidism with under 90% sensitivity and around 83% specificity, and in testing the same model reached 80%/75%.

Points on this clonotype: The clone's antigen remains unknown. The sample holds no much larger clone one base away, and base qualities are not on file.

Graves' hyperthyroidism was defined as stable when no progression to ophthalmopathy occurred over 18 months of follow-up. The hyperthyroidism patients were between 18 and 65 years old and newly diagnosed, with a disease duration of less than 2 months. Patients with uncontrolled infections, other autoimmune diseases, pregnancy or lactation were excluded. Diagnoses relied on clinical symptoms, serum thyroxine and TRAb, thyroid ultrasound and orbital computed tomography. PBMCs were isolated from 7.5 to 10 ml of fresh peripheral blood by Ficoll-Paque density gradient centrifugation. Total RNA was extracted with Trizol reagent, and quality was checked on an Agilent 2100 Bioanalyzer. Ends trimmed: V by 6 bases, J by 2 bases; bases unmatched to a gene: 8. From its cysteine to its phenylalanine, the CDR3 spans 16 amino acids. Left in the record is the CDR3 DNA by itself, 48 bases read in frame from the first base.

This clonotype was sampled from a woman aged 45-65 years with Graves' hyperthyroidism. Rearrangement joined TRBV12-3 or TRBV12-4 to TRBJ2-2; 8 central nucleotides agree with TRBD2. Source material: blood. The DNA is as follows: TGTGCCAGCAGACGTCCTACTAGCGGCAACACCGGGGAGCTGTTTTTT. It translates to CASRRPTSGNTGELFF.